The source of this T cell receptor (beta chain) is a study of blood T cell repertoires in COVID-19. Study-wide context: Researchers got acute and convalescent COVID-19 samples from the United States, Italy and Spain. The analysed material was cDNA or gDNA that came from T cells, B-cell-depleted T cells, or PBMCs.

The CDR3 is made up of 15 amino acids. Trimming pared 1 base from V and 0 bases from J, leaving 9 bases between. CDR1 and CDR2 (germline): LGHDT, YNNKEL (reference sequence). Authors' methods: Estimates of nucleated cell counts were drawn from the amplification of reference gene primers. Profiled with immunoSEQ multiplex PCR; TCRdb holds only in-frame clones, not every one. The V and J calls and the clone size are those of that table, but D and trimming were determined from the DNA. The sample has over 25,000 clones, around 89% seen once. This clone occurred once. The J gene is TRBJ1-1, the V gene TRBV3-1 (or the pseudogene TRBV3-2); no clear D gene. The sequence came from a human donor in a cohort sampled during active COVID-19. The sequencing sample was made of peripheral blood. CDR3 coding DNA: TGTGCCAGCAGCCAAGGGCGGCCTATGAACACTGAAGCTTTCTTT. It translates to CASSQGRPMNTEAFF.